This TCR beta chain was sequenced in a study of PD-1 blockade in classical Hodgkin lymphoma. As to this clone: Its antigen is unidentified.

Brentuximab vedotin exposure varied, and every patient relapsed after autologous stem cell transplantation. The best responses consisted of complete response, partial response or progressive disease. Findings of the study overall: The study found complete responders had baseline diversity similar to newly diagnosed patients. Lower baseline TCR diversity was reported for newly diagnosed patients than for healthy donors. Repertoires differed for reasons still undefined, possibly disease activity or prior therapy.

Germline V gene sequence: CDR1 SGHRS, CDR2 YFSETQ. CDR3 length equals 13 residues. The V end was cut by 2 bases, the J end by 4 bases, with 9 bases between. Sequencing used immunoSEQ multiplex PCR; TCRdb keeps in-frame clones, though not all of them. The sample includes some 93,000 clones, roughly nine tenths of them seen just once. This sequence originates from a human donor with classical Hodgkin lymphoma. The starting material was peripheral blood mononuclear cells (PBMCs), obtained before the second cycle of nivolumab. This chain uses TRBV5-1 with TRBJ1-2; D gene ambiguous. CDR3 region: CASSFDTIYGYTF. The CDR3 DNA sequence: TGCGCCAGCAGCTTCGATACTATCTATGGCTACACCTTC.